These T cell receptor beta chains were read from a single sample in a study of cytomegalovirus exposure and HLA in healthy donors. Data came from immunoSEQ multiplex PCR; TCRdb stores just in-frame clones and leaves some out. The table has approximately 97,000 clones, around 93% seen once; the top ten hold 1.1%. The sample taken for sequencing was PBMCs. The receptors stem from a woman in her 30s in good health and CMV-seropositive. Each CDR3 is given with its conserved first and last residue. D genes are given only for firm matches. Rows give clone size only sometimes, using once, few, many, or a class for an expanded clone.

j_gene,d_gene,v_gene,abundance,CDR3nt,CDR3aa
TRBJ2-5,NA,TRBV7-8,NA,TGTGCCAGCAGCTTAGCGATAGAGGAGACCCAGTACTTC,CASSLAIEETQYF
TRBJ2-1,TRBD2,TRBV7-6,NA,TGTGCCAGCAGCTTAGCGTACCGGACTAGCGGAACCTCGGTCCGAGAGCAGTTCTTC,CASSLAYRTSGTSVREQFF
TRBJ1-4,NA,TRBV28,NA,TGTGCCAGCAGTTTAGGGGGACACCAAGATTTT,CASSLGGHQDF
TRBJ2-5,NA,TRBV7-2,NA,TGTGCCAGCTATGACAGGCAGGGGACCCAGTACTTC,CASYDRQGTQYF
TRBJ1-5,TRBD1,TRBV9,NA,TGTGCCAGCAGCGCGGGACAGGGGAGGGATCAGCCCCAGCATTTT,CASSAGQGRDQPQHF
TRBJ2-7,TRBD2,TRBV5-4,NA,TGTGCCAGCAGCTCGACTAGCGGGAGGGCTTACGAGCAGTACTTC,CASSSTSGRAYEQYF
TRBJ2-4,NA,TRBV27,NA,TGTGCCAGCATGGGTTCGCTGCGGGGCAGGGAGTACTTC,CASMGSLRGREYF
TRBJ2-7,NA,TRBV28,NA,TGTGCCAGCAGTTTTTTTGCTGGCCAGGGATCCTACGAGCAGTACTTC,CASSFFAGQGSYEQYF
TRBJ2-1,TRBD2,TRBV7-2,NA,TGTGCCAGCAGCTTAGCAGTGGGGGGGAGTTTTGAGCAGTTCTTC,CASSLAVGGSFEQFF
TRBJ2-5,TRBD1,TRBV29-1,NA,TGCAGCTTCCTACCGGGACAGCCTGGGGAGACCCAGTACTTC,CSFLPGQPGETQYF
TRBJ2-7,TRBD1,TRBV5-8,NA,TGTGCCAGCAGCTTGGCCATCGGGACAGGGTCCTACGAGCAGTACTTC,CASSLAIGTGSYEQYF
TRBJ2-7,NA,TRBV11-2,NA,TGTGCCAGCAGCCCCCGGACGGGGTCCTACGAGCAGTACTTC,CASSPRTGSYEQYF
TRBJ1-4,NA,TRBV7-2,NA,TGTGCCAGCAGCTTAGACAGGGCGAAGGAAAAACTGTTTTTT,CASSLDRAKEKLFF
TRBJ2-1,TRBD2,TRBV29-1,NA,TGCAGCGTTGAATTCCCCCGACTAGCGGGAATAGATGAGCAGTTCTTC,CSVEFPRLAGIDEQFF
TRBJ2-7,TRBD1,TRBV4-1,NA,TGCGCCAGCAGCCGGGACAGGGGGTACGAGCAGTACTTC,CASSRDRGYEQYF
TRBJ2-7,TRBD2,TRBV6-6,NA,TGTGCCAGCCGAGGGAGGACTAGCGGTGTCTTC,CASRGRTSGVF
TRBJ2-1,NA,TRBV19,NA,TGTGCCAGCGGATCCCCCGGGATTGGCAGGGGGCGATTAGCGGGAGTTGAGCAGTTCTTC,CASGSPGIGRGRLAGVEQFF
TRBJ1-1,TRBD1,TRBV11-2,NA,TGTGCCAGCAGCTCTAACAGGGGTGGCACTGAAGCTTTCTTT,CASSSNRGGTEAFF
TRBJ1-5,NA,TRBV19,NA,TGTGCCAGTAGCACGACAGTTTATAGCAATCAGCCCCAGCATTTT,CASSTTVYSNQPQHF
TRBJ1-1,TRBD1,TRBV5-1,NA,TGCGCCAGCAGCCTAAGGACAGGGTGGGACACTGAAGCTTTCTTT,CASSLRTGWDTEAFF
TRBJ1-1,NA,TRBV18,NA,TGTGCCAGCTCACCACAGGGGCTTTGGGCTTTCTTT,CASSPQGLWAFF
TRBJ2-2,NA,TRBV10-3,once,TGTGCCATCAGTGAGGGGGCGGACACCGGGGAGCTGTTTTTT,CAISEGADTGELFF
TRBJ1-3,TRBD1,TRBV7-9,NA,TGTGCCAGCAGCTTCAGTACAGGGGCCTCTGGAAACACCATATATTTT,CASSFSTGASGNTIYF
TRBJ1-1,NA,TRBV11-3,NA,TGTGCCAGCAGCTATACAGGCGGAACTGAAGCTTTCTTT,CASSYTGGTEAFF
TRBJ2-2,NA,TRBV28,NA,TGTGCCAGCAGATATGTGAGGGCGACCGGGGAGCTGTTTTTT,CASRYVRATGELFF
TRBJ2-1,TRBD2,TRBV30,NA,TGTGCCTGGAGCCACCCCGGGCTAGCGGGAGGGCCCTACAATGAGCAGTTCTTC,CAWSHPGLAGGPYNEQFF
TRBJ2-1,NA,TRBV5-6,NA,TGTGCCAGCACCGCCCTCAGTAATGAGCAGTTCTTC,CASTALSNEQFF
TRBJ2-7,NA,TRBV6-1,NA,TGTGCCAGCAGTGAATTAAGTGGGAGCGGGGAGCAGTACTTC,CASSELSGSGEQYF
TRBJ2-1,TRBD2,TRBV4-3,NA,TGCGCCAGCAGCCCAAGGACTAGCGGGAGGGTAGAGCAGTTCTTC,CASSPRTSGRVEQFF
TRBJ2-5,NA,TRBV9,NA,TGTGCCAGCAGCTCCGGCGGGGTCCGGATGGAGACCCAGTACTTC,CASSSGGVRMETQYF
TRBJ2-7,TRBD2,TRBV25-1,once,TGTGCCAGCAGTGACCCTAGCGGGAGGGTGTACGAGCAGTACTTC,CASSDPSGRVYEQYF
TRBJ2-2,NA,TRBV7-7,NA,TGTGCCAGCAGCTTAGTCGGGAACACCGGGGAGCTGTTTTTT,CASSLVGNTGELFF
TRBJ1-1,TRBD1,TRBV9,NA,TGTGCCAGCAGCGTAGGGGGGACAGGGATGGGAGCTTTCTTT,CASSVGGTGMGAFF
TRBJ1-4,NA,TRBV18,NA,TGTGCCAGCTCACCGGGGACTGCAACTAATGAAAAACTGTTTTTT,CASSPGTATNEKLFF
TRBJ2-7,NA,TRBV30,once,TGTGCCTGGAAAATAGGGACTTATAAGTACTTC,CAWKIGTYKYF
TRBJ2-6,TRBD2,TRBV5-1,NA,TGCGCCAGCAGCGCGTCCGGGAGGATAGAAGCCTCTGGGGCCAACGTCCTGACTTTC,CASSASGRIEASGANVLTF
TRBJ1-3,NA,TRBV6-1,NA,TGTGCCAGCAGTGAAGTGTGGGCCCTTCGAGGGTCTGGAAACACCATATATTTT,CASSEVWALRGSGNTIYF
TRBJ2-7,TRBD2,TRBV2,once,TGTGCCAGCAGTGAAGGTCTAGCGGACCCCTACGAGCAGTACTTC,CASSEGLADPYEQYF
TRBJ1-5,TRBD1,TRBV19,NA,TGTGCCAGTAGTATTGGAGACAGGGGGGTTTTTGTTCAGCCCCAGCATTTT,CASSIGDRGVFVQPQHF
TRBJ2-7,TRBD1,TRBV10-3,once,TGTGCCATCAGGACCTCCCCGGGACAGGGGGACGAGCAGTACTTC,CAIRTSPGQGDEQYF
TRBJ1-1,TRBD1,TRBV27,NA,TGTGCCAGCAGTTTTCACCTCGTCCCAGGGGGCCCGGACACTGAAGCTTTCTTT,CASSFHLVPGGPDTEAFF
TRBJ2-7,TRBD1,TRBV4-3,NA,TGCGCCAGCAGCCAGACAGGGACCCACGAGCAGTACTTC,CASSQTGTHEQYF
TRBJ2-2,NA,TRBV4-3,NA,TGCGCCAGCAGCCAACTCGGGGGGCGAACCGGGGAGCTGTTTTTT,CASSQLGGRTGELFF
TRBJ1-1,NA,TRBV20-1,NA,TGCAGTGCTAGCGATCAGGGTGTTTTCTTT,CSASDQGVFF
TRBJ1-2,NA,TRBV28,few,TGTGCCAGCGCCCCCCGGGGGTATGGCTACACCTTC,CASAPRGYGYTF
TRBJ1-1,NA,TRBV2,NA,TGTGCCGGCGGTCGAGCGGACACTGAAGCTTTCTTT,CAGGRADTEAFF
TRBJ2-7,TRBD2,TRBV5-1,NA,TGCGCCAGCAGCTTCGGGGGACTAGTAAGCTACGAGCAGTACTTC,CASSFGGLVSYEQYF
TRBJ2-7,NA,TRBV5-1,NA,TGCGCCAGCAGCCTAGACTCAGGGCCCGGGGAGCAGTACTTC,CASSLDSGPGEQYF
TRBJ2-5,TRBD2,TRBV27,NA,TGTGCCAGCAGCCCAAGAGGCCTAGCGGGAGCTCTTGAGACCCAGTACTTC,CASSPRGLAGALETQYF
TRBJ2-4,NA,TRBV5-1,NA,TGCGCCAGCAGCGCAGACAGTTCCCTAAACATTCAGTACTTC,CASSADSSLNIQYF
TRBJ1-1,NA,TRBV27,NA,TGTGCCAGCAGTTTAGGGGGCCCGAACACTGAAGCTTTCTTT,CASSLGGPNTEAFF
TRBJ1-4,NA,TRBV28,NA,TGTGCCAGCAGCCGATACACAGCCCTCAATGAAAAACTGTTTTTT,CASSRYTALNEKLFF
TRBJ2-1,TRBD2,TRBV2,NA,TGTGCCAGCCTGAGTTGGGGTAAACTAGCGGCATCCGACTACAATAAGCAGTTCTTC,CASLSWGKLAASDYNKQFF
TRBJ2-2,TRBD2,TRBV10-3,NA,TGTGCCTCCGCAACGACTAGCGGGAGAGGGACCGGGGAGCTGTTTTTT,CASATTSGRGTGELFF
TRBJ2-5,TRBD2,TRBV5-1,NA,TGCGCCAGCAGCATAGGACTAGCGGGATTCCAAGAGACCCAGTACTTC,CASSIGLAGFQETQYF
TRBJ2-7,TRBD2,TRBV27,NA,TGTGCCAGCAGGGCTAGCGGGAGTGGGTTGCCTGGCGAGCAGTACTTC,CASRASGSGLPGEQYF
TRBJ1-4,NA,TRBV18,NA,TGTGCCAGCTCACCACCGTCAGGGTTCACAACTAATGAAAAACTGTTTTTT,CASSPPSGFTTNEKLFF
TRBJ1-2,NA,TRBV6-6,once,TGTGCCAGCAGTTATGTAGACAGGTTAGCTAACTATGGCTACACCTTC,CASSYVDRLANYGYTF
TRBJ2-3,TRBD2,TRBV2,NA,TGTGCCAGCAGTGAAGAGGTAGCGGGAGTGGCAGATACGCAGTATTTT,CASSEEVAGVADTQYF
TRBJ2-2,NA,TRBV19,NA,TGTGCCAGTAGTATATTGGGGCAGTACACCGGGGAGCTGTTTTTT,CASSILGQYTGELFF